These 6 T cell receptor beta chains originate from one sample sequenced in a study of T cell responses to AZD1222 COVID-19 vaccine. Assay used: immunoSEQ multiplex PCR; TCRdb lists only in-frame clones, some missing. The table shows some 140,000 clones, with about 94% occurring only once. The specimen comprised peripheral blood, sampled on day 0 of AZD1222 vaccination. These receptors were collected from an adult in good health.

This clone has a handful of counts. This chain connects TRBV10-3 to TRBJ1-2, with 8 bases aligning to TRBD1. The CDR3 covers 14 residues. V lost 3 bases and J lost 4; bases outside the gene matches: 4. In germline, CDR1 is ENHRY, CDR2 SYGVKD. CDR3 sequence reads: CAISDRGLSYGYTF. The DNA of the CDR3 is TGTGCCATCAGTGACAGGGGGCTATCCTATGGCTACACCTTC.

CDR3: CASSEDPRTRLARGETQYF. The CDR3, as DNA: TGCGCCAGCAGTGAAGACCCGAGGACTCGACTAGCTAGAGGGGAGACCCAGTACTTC. The rearrangement links TRBV10-2 to TRBJ2-5; 7 bases line up with TRBD2. J gave up 5 bases and V 3 bases, and 21 bases lay outside the gene matches. CDR1 is WSHSY, CDR2 SAAADI, per germline. This CDR3 is 19 amino acids long.

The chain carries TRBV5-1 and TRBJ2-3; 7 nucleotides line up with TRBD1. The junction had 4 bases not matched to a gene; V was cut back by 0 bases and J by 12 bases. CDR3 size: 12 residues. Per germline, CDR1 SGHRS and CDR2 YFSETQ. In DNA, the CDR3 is TGCGCCAGCAGCTTGGTACTAGGGGGCCAGTATTTT. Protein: CASSLVLGGQYF.

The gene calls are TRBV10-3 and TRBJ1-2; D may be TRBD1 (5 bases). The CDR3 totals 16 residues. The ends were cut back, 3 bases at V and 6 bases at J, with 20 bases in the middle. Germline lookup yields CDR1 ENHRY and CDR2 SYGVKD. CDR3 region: CAISERGQGNTNGYTF. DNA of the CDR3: TGTGCCATCAGTGAACGTGGGCAGGGTAACACTAATGGCTACACCTTC.

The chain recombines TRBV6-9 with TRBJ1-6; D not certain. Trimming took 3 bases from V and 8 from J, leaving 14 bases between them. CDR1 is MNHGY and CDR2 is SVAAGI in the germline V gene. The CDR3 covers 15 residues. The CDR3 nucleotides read TGTGCCAGCAGTTACGCCGCGACAAGGCATTCACCCCTCCACTTT. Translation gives CASSYAATRHSPLHF.

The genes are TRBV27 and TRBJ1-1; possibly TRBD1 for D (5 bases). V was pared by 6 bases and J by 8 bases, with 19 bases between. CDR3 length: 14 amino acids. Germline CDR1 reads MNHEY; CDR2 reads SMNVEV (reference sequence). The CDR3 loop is CASSRAGFANEAFF. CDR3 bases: TGTGCCAGCAGCAGGGCAGGGTTTGCAAACGAAGCTTTCTTT.